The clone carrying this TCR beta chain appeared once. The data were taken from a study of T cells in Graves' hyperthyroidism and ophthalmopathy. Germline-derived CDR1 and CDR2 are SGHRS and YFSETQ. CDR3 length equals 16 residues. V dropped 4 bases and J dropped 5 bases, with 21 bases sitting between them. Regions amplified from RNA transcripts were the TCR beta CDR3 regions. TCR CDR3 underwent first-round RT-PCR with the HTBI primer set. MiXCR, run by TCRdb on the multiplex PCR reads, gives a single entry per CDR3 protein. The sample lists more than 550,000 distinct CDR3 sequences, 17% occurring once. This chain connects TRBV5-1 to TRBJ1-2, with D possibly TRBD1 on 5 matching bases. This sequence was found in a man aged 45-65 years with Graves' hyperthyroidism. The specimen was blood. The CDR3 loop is CASSGPPTTGPYGYTF. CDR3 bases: TGCGCCAGCAGCGGTCCCCCAACAACGGGGCCTTATGGCTACACCTTC.